The next 13 T cell receptor beta chains were all read from a single sample in a study of Graves' ophthalmopathy and Graves' hyperthyroidism. Using RNA transcripts, the TCR beta CDR3 regions were amplified. After a first-round RT-PCR with HTBI primers, a second-round multiplex PCR was run. TCRdb used MiXCR to reprocess the multiplex PCR reads, holding one entry per CDR3 protein. The sample yields some 250,000 distinct CDR3 sequences, around 42% seen once. Input material: peripheral blood. The receptors stem from an adult man with Graves' ophthalmopathy.

This clonotype was found a few times. The rearrangement joins TRBV20-1 to TRBJ1-2; a weak D match, TRBD1 (5 bases). The CDR3 has 15 amino acids. The V gene lost 3 bases and the J gene lost 4 bases, with 18 bases spanning the gap. Germline V gene data show CDR1 as DFQATT and CDR2 as SNEGSKA (reference sequence). The CDR3 spells CSASPYGGGGYGYTF. CDR3 nucleotides: TGCAGTGCTAGCCCTTACGGGGGTGGGGGCTATGGCTACACCTTC.

This sequence joins TRBV29-1 and TRBJ2-7; 8 nucleotides line up with TRBD1. After removal of 4 bases from V and 6 bases from J, the junction contained 8 bases not matched to a gene. Per germline, CDR1 SQVTM and CDR2 ANQGSEA. CDR3 length equals 13 residues. DNA of the CDR3: TGCAGCGTTGGGGACAGGACGGCGGGCGAGCAGTACTTC. Translation: CSVGDRTAGEQYF.

The rearrangement uses TRBV7-3 and TRBJ1-2; D is unresolved. Germline CDR1 and CDR2: SGHTA and FQGTGA. V lost 4 bases to trimming and J lost 6 bases, with 9 bases between them. This CDR3 contains 12 residues. The CDR3: CASSWRENGYTF. The CDR3 bases are TGTGCCAGCAGCTGGCGGGAAAATGGCTACACCTTC.

This chain connects TRBV29-1 to TRBJ2-7, with D possibly called TRBD1 or TRBD2 (5 bases each). The CDR3 loop spans 13 amino acids. CDR1 and CDR2 (germline): SQVTM, ANQGSEA. With 0 bases removed from V and 3 bases from J, the gap between germline ends came to 9 bases. The CDR3 region has the DNA TGCAGCGTTGAAGATGGGGGTTTCTACGAGCAGTACTTC. Amino acid sequence: CSVEDGGFYEQYF.

The rearrangement uses TRBV15 and TRBJ2-3, with 12 bases lining up with TRBD2. V was clipped by 5 bases and J by 2 bases; unmatched bases: 2. CDR3 length: 15 residues. Germline-derived CDR1 and CDR2 are LNHNV and YYDKDF (reference sequence). Here the CDR3 DNA reads TGTGCCACCAGCCCTAGCGGGGGGGCCACAGATACGCAGTATTTT. Protein product: CATSPSGGATDTQYF.

The chain uses TRBV5-8 and TRBJ1-6; D is uncertain. CDR1 is SGHTS and CDR2 is YDEGEE in the germline V gene. The ends were cut back, 0 bases at V and 10 bases at J, with 17 bases in the middle. This CDR3 has 16 residues. The CDR3 loop reads CASSLAREGTRSPLHF. CDR3 nucleotide sequence: TGTGCCAGCAGCTTGGCTCGGGAGGGCACCAGGTCACCCCTCCACTTT. Full variable domain (outside the CDR3, taken from reference TRBV5-8 and TRBJ1-6): EAGVTQSPTHLIKTRGQQATLRCSPISGHTSVYWYQQALGLGLQFLLWYDEGEERNRGNFPPRFSGRQFPNYSSELNVNALELEDSALYLCASSLAREGTRSPLHFGNGTRLTVT.

The chain has TRBV29-1 and TRBJ2-3; tentatively, D is TRBD1 (7 bases). Deletions cut 4 bases from V and 1 base from J, with 12 bases between. The CDR3 is made up of 14 amino acids. Germline CDR1 and CDR2: SQVTM and ANQGSEA. The CDR3 DNA reads as TGCAGCGTTGCCGGCAGGGGGGGCACAGATACGCAGTATTTT. The encoded protein is CSVAGRGGTDTQYF.

The genes are TRBV10-3 and TRBJ2-5, with D perhaps TRBD1 (6 bases). The J call is in doubt because the DNA end fits TRBJ2-7 better. The CDR3 covers 15 residues. Germline CDR1 and CDR2: ENHRY and SYGVKD. The CDR3 DNA reads as TGTGCCAGCAGATTGGGGCAGGGGAAGCCCTACGAGCAGTACTTC. Translation gives CASRLGQGKPYEQYF.

V and J are TRBV29-1 and TRBJ1-4; TRBD1 is a possible D gene (6 bases). V lost 3 bases, J lost 5 bases, and 10 bases lay in between. Germline loops: CDR1 SQVTM, CDR2 ANQGSEA. The CDR3 loop spans 13 amino acids. In DNA form, the CDR3 reads TGCAGCGTTGAGGGGGCCGGGAATGAAAAACTGTTTTTT. This translates into CSVEGAGNEKLFF.

The V and J genes are TRBV7-9 and TRBJ1-6; TRBD1 matches at 8 bases. This CDR3 is 15 amino acids long. V lost 5 bases, J lost 7 bases, and 7 bases stayed unmatched. Per germline, CDR1 SEHNR and CDR2 FQNEAQ (reference sequence). The chain's CDR3 is CASSPAGGANSPLHF. The DNA for the CDR3 is TGTGCCAGCAGCCCAGCAGGGGGCGCGAATTCACCCCTCCACTTT.

The chain combines TRBV24-1 with TRBJ2-7; either TRBD1 or TRBD2 may fit D (6 bases each). V lost 6 bases to trimming and J lost 7 bases, with 18 bases between them. Germline V gives CDR1 KGHDR, CDR2 SFDVKD. The CDR3 covers 14 residues. CDR3 in amino acids: CATSRLGGNNEQYF. The CDR3 DNA follows: TGTGCCACCAGTCGACTAGGGGGAAACAATGAGCAGTACTTC.

The rearrangement uses TRBV5-8 and TRBJ2-7; 7 bases align to TRBD2. The CDR3 sequence is 13 residues long. V shed 2 bases, J shed 3 bases, and the junction held 2 bases outside the gene matches. Germline V lookup: CDR1 SGHTS, CDR2 YDEGEE. CDR3 amino acids: CASSFVAGYEQYF. The CDR3 DNA follows: TGTGCCAGCAGCTTTGTAGCGGGCTACGAGCAGTACTTC.

This chain connects TRBV29-1 to TRBJ1-3; D gene ambiguous. Trimming pared 5 bases from V and 5 bases from J, leaving 10 bases between. The CDR3 is 12 amino acids. Germline V gene data show CDR1 as SQVTM and CDR2 as ANQGSEA. The CDR3 DNA follows: TGCAGCGTTCCGGGTCCGCGAAACACCATATATTTT. It is translated as CSVPGPRNTIYF.